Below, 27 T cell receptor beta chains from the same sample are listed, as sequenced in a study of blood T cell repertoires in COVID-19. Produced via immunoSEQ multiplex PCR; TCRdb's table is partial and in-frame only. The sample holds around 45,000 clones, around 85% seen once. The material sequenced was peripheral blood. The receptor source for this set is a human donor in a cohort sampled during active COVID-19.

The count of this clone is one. CDR3 DNA sequence: TGTGCCAGCAGCAGACGGGGAAACACCGGGGAGCTGTTTTTT. This translates into CASSRRGNTGELFF. The chain joins TRBV11-2 to TRBJ2-2, with D possibly being TRBD2 (5 bases). This CDR3 is 14 amino acids long. The germline V and J ends were trimmed by 5 bases and 2 bases, with 9 bases remaining between them. CDR1 is SGHAT and CDR2 is FQNNGV in the germline V gene.

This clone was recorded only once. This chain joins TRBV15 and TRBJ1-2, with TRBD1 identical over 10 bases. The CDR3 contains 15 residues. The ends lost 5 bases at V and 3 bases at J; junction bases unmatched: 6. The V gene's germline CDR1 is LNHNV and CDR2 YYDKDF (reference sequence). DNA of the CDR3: TGTGCCACCAGCGGTTGGACAGGGGGAGACTATGGCTACACCTTC. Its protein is CATSGWTGGDYGYTF.

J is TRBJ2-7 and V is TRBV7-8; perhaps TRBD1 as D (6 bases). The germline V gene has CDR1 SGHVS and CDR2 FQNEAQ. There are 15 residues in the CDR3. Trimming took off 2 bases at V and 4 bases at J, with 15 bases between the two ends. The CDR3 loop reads CASSLNLRTVYEQYF. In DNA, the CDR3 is TGTGCCAGCAGCTTAAACCTTCGGACAGTTTACGAGCAGTACTTC.

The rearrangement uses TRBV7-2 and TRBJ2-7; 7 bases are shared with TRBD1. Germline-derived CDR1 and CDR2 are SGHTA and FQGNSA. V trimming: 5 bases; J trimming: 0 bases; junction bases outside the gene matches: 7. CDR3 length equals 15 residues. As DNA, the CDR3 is TGTGCCAGCAGCGCCGGACAGGCGAGCTCCTACGAGCAGTACTTC. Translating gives CASSAGQASSYEQYF.

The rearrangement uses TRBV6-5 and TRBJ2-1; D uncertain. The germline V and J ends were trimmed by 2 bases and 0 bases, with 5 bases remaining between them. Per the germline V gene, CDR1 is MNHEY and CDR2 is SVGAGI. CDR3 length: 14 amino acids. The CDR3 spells CASSYVSSYNEQFF. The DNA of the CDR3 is TGTGCCAGCAGTTACGTGAGCTCCTACAATGAGCAGTTCTTC.

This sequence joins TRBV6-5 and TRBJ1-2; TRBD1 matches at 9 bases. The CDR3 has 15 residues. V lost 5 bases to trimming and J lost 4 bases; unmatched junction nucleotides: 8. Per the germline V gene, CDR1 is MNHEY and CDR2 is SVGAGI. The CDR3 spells CASSTRDRAFYGYTF. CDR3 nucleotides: TGTGCCAGCAGTACCCGGGACAGGGCCTTCTATGGCTACACCTTC.

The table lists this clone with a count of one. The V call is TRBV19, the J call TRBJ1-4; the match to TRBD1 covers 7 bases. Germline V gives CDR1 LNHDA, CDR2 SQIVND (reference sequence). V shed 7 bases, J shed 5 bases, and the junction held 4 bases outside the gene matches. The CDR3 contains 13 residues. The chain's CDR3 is CASTGGANEKLFF. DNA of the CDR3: TGTGCCAGTACAGGGGGAGCCAATGAAAAACTGTTTTTT.

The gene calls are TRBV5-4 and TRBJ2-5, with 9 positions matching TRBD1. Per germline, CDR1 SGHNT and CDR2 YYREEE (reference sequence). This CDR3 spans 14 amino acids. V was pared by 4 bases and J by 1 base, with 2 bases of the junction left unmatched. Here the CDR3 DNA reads TGTGCCAGCAGCGAGGACAGGGGCCAAGAGACCCAGTACTTC. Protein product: CASSEDRGQETQYF.

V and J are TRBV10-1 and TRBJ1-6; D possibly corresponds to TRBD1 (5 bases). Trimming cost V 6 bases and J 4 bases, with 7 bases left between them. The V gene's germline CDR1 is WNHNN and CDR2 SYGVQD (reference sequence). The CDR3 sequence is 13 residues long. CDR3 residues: CASRGRYNSPLHF. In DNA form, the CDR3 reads TGCGCCAGCAGGGGGCGATATAATTCACCCCTCCACTTT.

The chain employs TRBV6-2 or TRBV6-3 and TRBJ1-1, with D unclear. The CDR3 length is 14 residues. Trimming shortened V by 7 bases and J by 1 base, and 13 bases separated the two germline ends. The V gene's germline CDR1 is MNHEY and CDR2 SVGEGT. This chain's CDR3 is CASNPWQKNTEAFF. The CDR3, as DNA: TGTGCCAGCAACCCTTGGCAGAAGAACACTGAAGCTTTCTTT.

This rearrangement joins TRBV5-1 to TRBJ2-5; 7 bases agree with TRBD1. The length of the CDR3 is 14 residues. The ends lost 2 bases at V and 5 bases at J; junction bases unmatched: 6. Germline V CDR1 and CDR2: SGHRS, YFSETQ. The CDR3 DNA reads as TGCGCCAGCAGCTTAGACAGGGTAATGGAGACCCAGTACTTC. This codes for CASSLDRVMETQYF. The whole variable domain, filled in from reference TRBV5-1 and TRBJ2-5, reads KAGVTQTPRYLIKTRGQQVTLSCSPISGHRSVSWYQQTPGQGLQFLFEYFSETQRNKGNFPGRFSGRQFSNSRSEMNVSTLELGDSALYLCASSLDRVMETQYFGPGTRLLVL.

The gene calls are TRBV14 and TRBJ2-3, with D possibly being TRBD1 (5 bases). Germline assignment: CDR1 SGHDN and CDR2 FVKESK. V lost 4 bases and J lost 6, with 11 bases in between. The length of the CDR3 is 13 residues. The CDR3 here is CASSPQGFDTQYF. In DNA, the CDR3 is TGTGCCAGCAGCCCTCAGGGTTTCGATACGCAGTATTTT.

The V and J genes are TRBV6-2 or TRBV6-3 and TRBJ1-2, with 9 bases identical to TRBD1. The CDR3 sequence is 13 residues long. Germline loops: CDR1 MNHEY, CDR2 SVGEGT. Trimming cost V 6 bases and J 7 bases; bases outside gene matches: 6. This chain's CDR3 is CASSPEGQGGYTF. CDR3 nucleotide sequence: TGTGCCAGCAGCCCTGAGGGACAGGGTGGCTACACCTTC.

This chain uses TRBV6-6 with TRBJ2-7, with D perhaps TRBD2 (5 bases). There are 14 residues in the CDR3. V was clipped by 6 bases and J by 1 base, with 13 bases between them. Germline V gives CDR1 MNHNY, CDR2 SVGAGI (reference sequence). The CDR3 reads CASSRNSVSYEQYF. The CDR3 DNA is TGTGCCAGCAGCCGGAATAGCGTATCCTACGAGCAGTACTTC.

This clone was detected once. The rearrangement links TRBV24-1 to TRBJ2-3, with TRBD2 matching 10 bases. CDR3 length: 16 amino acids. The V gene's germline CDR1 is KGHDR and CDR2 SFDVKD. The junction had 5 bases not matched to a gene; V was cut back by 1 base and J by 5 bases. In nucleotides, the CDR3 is TGTGCCACCAGTGATTTTGGTAGCGGGGGGATAGATACGCAGTATTTT. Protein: CATSDFGSGGIDTQYF.

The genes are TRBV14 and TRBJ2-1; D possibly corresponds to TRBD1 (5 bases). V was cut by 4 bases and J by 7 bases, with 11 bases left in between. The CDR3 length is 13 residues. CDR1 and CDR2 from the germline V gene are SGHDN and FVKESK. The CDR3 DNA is TGTGCCAGCAGCCTCCGTGGGGCGAATGAGCAGTTCTTC. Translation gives CASSLRGANEQFF.

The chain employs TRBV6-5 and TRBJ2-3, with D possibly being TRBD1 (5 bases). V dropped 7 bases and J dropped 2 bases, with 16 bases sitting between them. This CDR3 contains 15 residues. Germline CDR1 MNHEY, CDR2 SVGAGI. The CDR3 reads CASNGATPNTDTQYF. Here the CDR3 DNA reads TGTGCCAGCAATGGGGCTACTCCTAACACAGATACGCAGTATTTT.

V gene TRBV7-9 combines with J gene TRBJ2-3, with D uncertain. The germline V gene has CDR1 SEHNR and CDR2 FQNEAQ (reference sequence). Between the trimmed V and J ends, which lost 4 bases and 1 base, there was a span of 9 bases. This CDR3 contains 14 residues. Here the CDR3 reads CASSWASRTDTQYF. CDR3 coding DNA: TGTGCCAGCAGCTGGGCATCTCGCACAGATACGCAGTATTTT.

The CDR3 protein is CASSQTQVSGNTIYF. CDR3 nucleotide sequence: TGTGCCAGCAGCCAAACTCAAGTCTCAGGAAACACCATATATTTT. The chain couples TRBV3-1 (or the pseudogene TRBV3-2) to TRBJ1-3, with unresolved D. The CDR3 loop spans 15 amino acids. Germline CDR1 reads LGHDT; CDR2 reads YNNKEL (reference sequence). V lost 2 bases and J lost 4, with 12 bases in between.

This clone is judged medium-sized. For the CDR3, the DNA is TGTGCCAGCAGCGTAGCTACAATCGCGACAGAATCCTATGGCTACACCTTC. Its protein is CASSVATIATESYGYTF. The chain joins TRBV9 to TRBJ1-2, with a possible D match to TRBD1 (5 bases). V lost 0 bases to trimming and J lost 4 bases, with 19 bases between them. Germline values: CDR1 SGDLS, CDR2 YYNGEE. The CDR3 consists of 17 residues.

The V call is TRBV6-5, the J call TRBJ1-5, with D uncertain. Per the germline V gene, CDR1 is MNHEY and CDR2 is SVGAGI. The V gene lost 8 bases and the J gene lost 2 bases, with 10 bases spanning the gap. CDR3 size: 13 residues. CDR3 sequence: CASLAGGNQPQHF. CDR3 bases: TGTGCCAGCCTCGCCGGAGGCAATCAGCCCCAGCATTTT.

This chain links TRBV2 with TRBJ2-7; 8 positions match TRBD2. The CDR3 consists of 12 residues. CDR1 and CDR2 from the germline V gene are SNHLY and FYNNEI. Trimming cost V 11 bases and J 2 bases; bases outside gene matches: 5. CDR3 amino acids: CAGGGKTYEQYF. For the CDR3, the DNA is TGTGCCGGCGGGGGGAAAACCTACGAGCAGTACTTC.

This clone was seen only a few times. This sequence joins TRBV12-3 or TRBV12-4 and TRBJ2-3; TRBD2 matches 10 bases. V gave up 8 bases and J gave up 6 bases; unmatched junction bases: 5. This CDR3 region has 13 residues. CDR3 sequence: CASRNSGGDTQYF. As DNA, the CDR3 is TGTGCCAGCCGGAATAGCGGGGGGGATACGCAGTATTTT.

DNA of the CDR3: TGTGCCACCAGCAGAGGGGGGACAGTTTATGGCTACACCTTC. Translating it yields CATSRGGTVYGYTF. The V gene is TRBV15, the J gene TRBJ1-2, with TRBD1 identical over 7 bases. V was pared by 1 base and J by 5 bases, with 4 bases of the junction left unmatched. Germline V gene data show CDR1 as LNHNV and CDR2 as YYDKDF (reference sequence). This CDR3 is built from 14 residues.

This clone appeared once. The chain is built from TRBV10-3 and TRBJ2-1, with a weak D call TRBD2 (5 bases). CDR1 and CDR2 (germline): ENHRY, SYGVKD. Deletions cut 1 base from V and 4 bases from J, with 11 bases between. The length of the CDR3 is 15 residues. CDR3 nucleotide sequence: TGTGCCATCAGTGAGTTGGCGGGTACTTACAATGAGCAGTTCTTC. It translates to CAISELAGTYNEQFF.

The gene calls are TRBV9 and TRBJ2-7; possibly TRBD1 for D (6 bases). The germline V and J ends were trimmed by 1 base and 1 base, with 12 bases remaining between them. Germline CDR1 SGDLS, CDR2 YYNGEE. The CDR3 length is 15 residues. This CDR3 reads CASSVLDSQSYEQYF. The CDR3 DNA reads TGTGCCAGCAGCGTACTGGACAGCCAGTCCTACGAGCAGTACTTC.

CDR3 amino acids: CASSFSGGVEAFF. The CDR3 nucleotides are TGTGCCAGCAGTTTCTCCGGAGGTGTTGAAGCTTTCTTT. This rearrangement joins TRBV27 to TRBJ1-1; no firm D call. Germline V CDR1 and CDR2: MNHEY, SMNVEV (reference sequence). The CDR3 runs to 13 residues. The V and J ends lost 3 bases and 7 bases respectively, with 12 bases between them.